The 25 T cell receptor beta chains presented below share a single source sample, sequenced in a study of T cell responses to AZD1222 COVID-19 vaccine. Assay: immunoSEQ multiplex PCR; the TCRdb copy retains only in-frame clones and omits some. The sample shows approximately 190,000 clones, 80% to 90% of them seen only once. The sample here was peripheral blood, taken on day 0 of MenACWY control vaccination. The source of these receptors is an adult in good health.

The chain combines TRBV7-8 with TRBJ2-7; D gene uncertain. The V gene's germline CDR1 is SGHVS and CDR2 FQNEAQ. The CDR3 covers 14 residues. Trimming cost V 0 bases and J 3 bases, with 9 bases left between them. CDR3 nucleotide sequence: TGTGCCAGCAGCTTAGCGGGATCAGGCTACGAGCAGTACTTC. Protein sequence: CASSLAGSGYEQYF.

CDR3 sequence: CASSLWTSGGGDTQYF. The DNA for the CDR3 is TGTGCCAGCAGTTTATGGACTAGCGGGGGAGGTGATACGCAGTATTTT. The gene calls are TRBV28 and TRBJ2-3, with TRBD2 identical over 12 bases. Germline V CDR1 and CDR2: MDHEN, SYDVKM. The CDR3 consists of 16 residues. With 0 bases clipped from V and 6 bases from J, the junction kept 4 bases outside the gene matches.

Details on this clone: Germline is not matched at one junction end, which may reflect a read error. The V call is TRBV19, the J call TRBJ2-1, with 9 nucleotides matching TRBD2. Germline V gene sequence: CDR1 LNHDA, CDR2 SQIVND (reference sequence). This CDR3 is 14 amino acids long. The CDR3 loop reads CASMQFVAGGPAIF. For the CDR3, the DNA is TGTGCCAGTATGCAGTTTGTTGCGGGAGGGCCGGCGATCTTC.

The CDR3 bases are TGTGCCAGCAGCTTGGGTAGGGGCGACGAGCAGTACTTC. Translating it yields CASSLGRGDEQYF. The chain has TRBV5-6 and TRBJ2-7; TRBD1 might be the D (5 bases). The germline CDR1 and CDR2 sequences are SGHDT and YYEEEE. This CDR3 comprises 13 residues. With 0 bases removed from V and 5 bases from J, the gap between germline ends came to 9 bases.

The sample holds one count of this clone. V usage is TRBV5-1 and J usage is TRBJ2-2; a possible D gene is TRBD1 (6 bases). Trimming removed 4 bases at V and 4 bases at J, with 17 bases between. Germline loops: CDR1 SGHRS, CDR2 YFSETQ. The CDR3 is 16 amino acids. CDR3 amino acids: CASSEAPGHRTGELFF. CDR3 coding DNA: TGCGCCAGCAGCGAGGCCCCGGGACACCGCACCGGGGAGCTGTTTTTT. The whole variable domain, filled in from reference TRBV5-1 and TRBJ2-2, reads KAGVTQTPRYLIKTRGQQVTLSCSPISGHRSVSWYQQTPGQGLQFLFEYFSETQRNKGNFPGRFSGRQFSNSRSEMNVSTLELGDSALYLCASSEAPGHRTGELFFGEGSRLTVL.

The V call is TRBV27, the J call TRBJ1-2, with TRBD1 identical over 9 bases. Unmatched junction bases numbered 5, after V lost 6 bases and J lost 3 bases. The CDR3 is 14 amino acids. Germline assignment: CDR1 MNHEY and CDR2 SMNVEV (reference sequence). The CDR3 region has the DNA TGTGCCAGCAGGGGGACAGGGAGGGACTATGGCTACACCTTC. This translates into CASRGTGRDYGYTF.

The V gene is TRBV6-5, the J gene TRBJ1-3; TRBD1 agrees at 7 bases. The J segment lost 5 bases and the V segment lost 6 bases, leaving 4 bases of the junction unmatched. The CDR3 is 13 amino acids. Germline V CDR1 and CDR2: MNHEY, SVGAGI. As DNA, the CDR3 is TGTGCCAGCAGGGCGGGACAGAGAAACACCATATATTTT. Translating gives CASRAGQRNTIYF.

The V gene is TRBV9, the J gene TRBJ2-1; weak D call: TRBD2 (5 bases). The CDR3 runs 15 residues. Trimming took off 3 bases at V and 2 bases at J, with 12 bases between the two ends. Germline V gene data show CDR1 as SGDLS and CDR2 as YYNGEE. The CDR3 protein is CASSAGEFPYNEQFF. As DNA, the CDR3 is TGTGCCAGCAGCGCCGGGGAGTTCCCCTACAATGAGCAGTTCTTC.

This clone came up once. The rearrangement uses TRBV9 and TRBJ1-6, with 8 bases matching TRBD1. Per germline, CDR1 SGDLS and CDR2 YYNGEE. V was clipped by 5 bases and J by 7 bases; unmatched bases: 5. The CDR3 has 14 residues. The CDR3 loop reads CASSYGQGNSPLHF. The DNA of the CDR3 is TGTGCCAGCAGTTACGGACAGGGCAATTCACCCCTCCACTTT. The whole variable domain, remainder taken from reference TRBV9 and TRBJ1-6, is DSGVTQTPKHLITATGQRVTLRCSPRSGDLSVYWYQQSLDQGLQFLIQYYNGEERAKGNILERFSAQQFPDLHSELNLSSLELGDSALYFCASSYGQGNSPLHFGNGTRLTVT.

For the CDR3, the DNA is TGTGCCAGTTCAACAGGGGGAACAGGCTACACCTTC. Translating it yields CASSTGGTGYTF. This chain links TRBV28 with TRBJ1-2, with 8 bases aligning to TRBD1. Germline-derived CDR1 and CDR2 are MDHEN and SYDVKM. The CDR3 is 12 residues long. Unmatched junction bases numbered 8, after V lost 9 bases and J lost 8 bases.

The gene calls are TRBV28 and TRBJ1-1; TRBD1 matches 9 bases. The CDR3 is made up of 15 amino acids. Germline lookup yields CDR1 MDHEN and CDR2 SYDVKM. V trimming: 10 bases; J trimming: 0 bases; junction bases outside the gene matches: 9. This chain's CDR3 is CATTWTGDMNTEAFF. The CDR3 nucleotides read TGTGCCACCACTTGGACAGGGGATATGAACACTGAAGCTTTCTTT. Full variable domain (remainder filled in from reference TRBV28 and TRBJ1-1): DVKVTQSSRYLVKRTGEKVFLECVQDMDHENMFWYRQDPGLGLRLIYFSYDVKMKEKGDIPEGYSVSREKKERFSLILESASTNQTSMYLCATTWTGDMNTEAFFGQGTRLTVV.

The chain employs TRBV29-1 and TRBJ2-2; 7 bases are a match to TRBD2. CDR3 length: 13 amino acids. Germline V gene data show CDR1 as SQVTM and CDR2 as ANQGSEA. V shed 4 bases and J 7 bases; nucleotides not matched to a gene: 6. CDR3 bases: TGCAGCGTTGGGGACTATGGGTTCGGGGAGCTGTTTTTT. It encodes CSVGDYGFGELFF.

The chain recombines TRBV28 with TRBJ2-3, with 8 nucleotides matching TRBD2. This CDR3 comprises 16 residues. CDR1 is MDHEN, CDR2 SYDVKM, per germline. The J segment lost 4 bases and the V segment lost 3 bases, leaving 9 bases of the junction unmatched. CDR3 in DNA: TGTGCCAGCAGTTTTTATCAGCGGGGGCGCTCAGATACGCAGTATTTT. Translating gives CASSFYQRGRSDTQYF.

CDR3 nucleotide sequence: TGTGCCAGCAGCCCCTCCCGAGGGGGAATCATATATTTT. This translates into CASSPSRGGIIYF. The rearrangement uses TRBV6-5 and TRBJ1-3; D may be TRBD1 (6 bases). Trimming pared 6 bases from V and 12 bases from J, leaving 18 bases between. CDR1 MNHEY and CDR2 SVGAGI come from the germline V gene. The CDR3 contains 13 residues.

The chain joins TRBV19 to TRBJ2-5; TRBD1 matches 8 bases. This CDR3 region has 15 residues. The trim removed 5 bases at V and 1 base at J, leaving 6 bases unmatched. Germline V gene lookup returns CDR1 LNHDA and CDR2 SQIVND (reference sequence). The chain's CDR3 is CASSSGQGTQETQYF. The CDR3 DNA is TGTGCCAGTAGTTCTGGACAGGGAACCCAAGAGACCCAGTACTTC.

This chain joins TRBV28 and TRBJ1-1; D possibly corresponds to TRBD1 (5 bases). The ends were cut back, 6 bases at V and 6 bases at J, with 14 bases in the middle. Germline CDR1 reads MDHEN; CDR2 reads SYDVKM. The CDR3 covers 13 residues. CDR3 protein: CASSRTTGSEAFF. In DNA, the CDR3 is TGTGCCAGCAGCCGAACCACAGGCTCTGAAGCTTTCTTT.

The chain couples TRBV2 to TRBJ1-2; TRBD1 matches 10 bases. Germline loops: CDR1 SNHLY, CDR2 FYNNEI. The CDR3 runs to 15 residues. V trimming: 7 bases; J trimming: 4 bases; junction bases outside the gene matches: 9. The CDR3 nucleotides are TGTGCCAGCATAAGGGACAGGGGTATCAGCTATGGCTACACCTTC. It codes for CASIRDRGISYGYTF. The full variable domain, with the rest looked up from reference TRBV2 and TRBJ1-2, is EPEVTQTPSHQVTQMGQEVILRCVPISNHLYFYWYRQILGQKVEFLVSFYNNEISEKSEIFDDQFSVERPDGSNFTLKIRSTKLEDSAMYFCASIRDRGISYGYTFGSGTRLTVV.

The CDR3 region is CASSPNMGNNEQFF. The CDR3 DNA is TGTGCCAGCAGTCCAAATATGGGGAACAATGAGCAGTTCTTC. This chain links TRBV7-3 with TRBJ2-1; no reliable D call. CDR3 length equals 14 residues. CDR1 and CDR2 from the germline V gene are SGHTA and FQGTGA. The V and J ends lost 6 bases and 5 bases respectively, with 14 bases between them.

The V and J genes are TRBV5-1 and TRBJ1-1, with a weak D call TRBD1 (6 bases). The germline V gene encodes CDR1 SGHRS and CDR2 YFSETQ. V lost 3 bases and J 0 bases, leaving 12 bases between the germline ends. This CDR3 has 15 residues. CDR3 in DNA: TGCGCCAGCAGCTCCTTACAGGGAATGAACACTGAAGCTTTCTTT. It is translated as CASSSLQGMNTEAFF.

The chain is built from TRBV11-2 and TRBJ1-3; D possibly corresponds to TRBD1 (6 bases). Germline CDR1 SGHAT, CDR2 FQNNGV. V lost 3 bases, J lost 1 base, and 13 bases lay in between. This CDR3 spans 16 amino acids. CDR3 bases: TGTGCCAGCAGCTTTAAAATTCAGGGGTCTGGAAACACCATATATTTT. Encoded protein: CASSFKIQGSGNTIYF.

The CDR3 here is CASSPVSGGDYGYTF. In DNA form, the CDR3 reads TGTGCCAGCTCACCAGTGTCAGGGGGCGACTATGGCTACACCTTC. This chain links TRBV18 with TRBJ1-2; 8 nucleotides align to TRBD1. Trimming cost V 2 bases and J 3 bases; bases outside gene matches: 5. Germline V CDR1 and CDR2: KGHSH, LQKENI. The CDR3 runs to 15 residues.

The V gene is TRBV7-9, the J gene TRBJ1-6; 8 nucleotides align to TRBD1. This CDR3 comprises 15 residues. Trimming at V came to 5 bases and at J to 8 bases, leaving 8 bases not matched to a gene. Germline V gene lookup returns CDR1 SEHNR and CDR2 FQNEAQ (reference sequence). The CDR3 is CASSPGAGGDSPLHF. The CDR3 DNA follows: TGTGCCAGCAGCCCAGGGGCAGGGGGCGATTCACCCCTCCACTTT.

The chain has TRBV25-1 and TRBJ2-2, with D possibly called TRBD1 or TRBD2 (5 bases each). CDR1 and CDR2 (germline): MGHDK, SYGVNS. Trimming took off 8 bases at V and 7 bases at J, with 14 bases between the two ends. The CDR3 totals 13 residues. As DNA, the CDR3 is TGTGCCAGCGGCGGGCAGGGTATCGGGGAGCTGTTTTTT. It specifies CASGGQGIGELFF.

The chain links TRBV10-3 to TRBJ1-5; D is uncertain. Trimming left V 0 bases short and J 4 bases short, with 10 bases between. Germline CDR1 ENHRY, CDR2 SYGVKD. The CDR3 consists of 15 residues. The CDR3 loop reads CAISESILSNQPQHF. In DNA form, the CDR3 reads TGTGCCATCAGTGAGTCGATCCTCTCGAATCAGCCCCAGCATTTT.

The rearrangement uses TRBV19 and TRBJ2-5; D possibly corresponds to TRBD1 (6 bases). The CDR3 runs to 15 residues. CDR1 is LNHDA, CDR2 SQIVND, per germline (reference sequence). The V and J ends lost 2 bases and 10 bases respectively, with 20 bases between them. CDR3: CASSIPGTPGGGQYF. The CDR3 nucleotides read TGTGCCAGTAGTATACCGGGGACACCCGGTGGGGGCCAGTACTTC.